This TCR beta chain was profiled in a study of radiotherapy plus CTLA-4 blockade in lung cancer. Overall study context: Of the patients, about 18% showed objective responses and 31% attained disease control. Study-wide results and limits: Expansion in blood of tumor-derived TCR clones was seen after radiotherapy plus ipilimumab.

Trimming pared 4 bases from V and 4 bases from J, leaving 8 bases between. The germline V gene encodes CDR1 WSHSY and CDR2 SAAADI. CDR3 length: 12 residues. In the case of this clone: Its antigen is still unknown.

The data were produced by immunoSEQ multiplex PCR, yet TCRdb's version contains in-frame clones alone and is incomplete. The table includes about 64,000 clones, around 68% detected once. The chain joins TRBV10-2 to TRBJ2-7; D call uncertain. The starting material was peripheral blood, obtained from a patient treated with radiotherapy plus ipilimumab. This TCR came from a human donor with non-small cell lung cancer whose response to radiotherapy plus ipilimumab could not be evaluated. The CDR3 sequence: CASSVSFYEQYF. For the CDR3, the DNA is TGCGCCAGCAGTGTCTCTTTTTACGAGCAGTACTTC.